A selection of T cell receptor beta chains follows, all from one sample in a study of response to subunit inactivated influenza vaccine. TCRdb fed the RT-PCR reads into MiXCR, producing one record per CDR3 protein. Of approximately 700,000 distinct CDR3 sequences in the sample, approximately 13% were seen once. The source was PBMCs from blood, collected about 14 days before vaccination. These receptors were collected from a man aged 45 to 65 who received an inactivated influenza vaccine. Each CDR3 is given without its conserved first and last residue. Fields, in order: CDR3 protein, D gene, V gene, J gene. The D gene is left open where the match is weak.

ASSPLAGGTYEQY	TRBD2	TRBV5-1	TRBJ2-7
SAGRGFNSYEQY	.	TRBV20-1	TRBJ2-7
ASSLVQGGAGTEAF	.	TRBV12-3/TRBV12-4	TRBJ1-1
ASSSRSGVYNEQF	TRBD2	TRBV11-2	TRBJ2-1
ASSQLAGGVETQY	TRBD2	TRBV4-1	TRBJ2-5
ASSINRASDEQF	.	TRBV19	TRBJ2-1
ASSPGVNQPQH	.	TRBV18	TRBJ1-5
ASSLEGPSSYNSPLH	.	TRBV11-2	TRBJ1-6
SAVPGYKNIQY	.	TRBV20-1	TRBJ2-4
ASSLGIAVTGELF	.	TRBV7-9	TRBJ2-2
ASSRARNRPGKLF	.	TRBV7-2	TRBJ1-4
ASSQTAPGNTIY	.	TRBV12-3/TRBV12-4	TRBJ1-3
SARVLSSGRYGEQF	TRBD2	TRBV20-1	TRBJ2-1
ASSLGTSGTSSYNEQF	TRBD2	TRBV9	TRBJ2-1
ASSQEAGYEKLF	.	TRBV4-3	TRBJ1-4
ASSSSGREKLF	.	TRBV27	TRBJ1-4
AAHQGANTEAF	TRBD1	TRBV10-3	TRBJ1-1
ATSKGGSTDTQY	.	TRBV15	TRBJ2-3
ASSSRGYNSPLH	.	TRBV5-8	TRBJ1-6
AIRGERESVGELF	TRBD2	TRBV6-2/TRBV6-3	TRBJ2-2
ASRVRGHRGKETQY	TRBD1	TRBV25-1	TRBJ2-5
ATSETASNQPQH	.	TRBV24-1	TRBJ1-5
ASAPVGGTLNEQF	.	TRBV27	TRBJ2-1
ASSAGTGGLYGYT	TRBD1	TRBV9	TRBJ1-2
ASIGQTNYGYT	.	TRBV28	TRBJ1-2
ASSPLTRGDYEQY	.	TRBV5-5	TRBJ2-7
ASSIETGRHGYT	TRBD1	TRBV19	TRBJ1-2
SARPAGVLH	TRBD2	TRBV20-1	TRBJ2-7
ASSNTGANTEAF	TRBD1	TRBV6-5	TRBJ1-1
ASRTLDRENEQY	TRBD1	TRBV6-2/TRBV6-3	TRBJ2-7
ATSRGETATDTQY	.	TRBV15	TRBJ2-3
ASSFGTSYTGELF	.	TRBV6-5	TRBJ2-2
ASSQNPAGGDTQY	.	TRBV4-2	TRBJ2-3
ASSLGGGHRLVETQY	.	TRBV11-2	TRBJ2-5
ASSYSNSRGHGYT	TRBD1	TRBV6-5	TRBJ1-2
ASSLSGGNGELF	TRBD2	TRBV5-1	TRBJ2-2
ASSLRLAGVYEQF	TRBD2	TRBV5-6	TRBJ2-1
ASSSLLGTSGSTDTQY	TRBD2	TRBV11-2	TRBJ2-3
ASRPQAGAQNTGELF	TRBD2	TRBV7-9	TRBJ2-2
ASSARGQGSYEQY	TRBD1	TRBV7-8	TRBJ2-7
SARGGGGLAGTRNEQF	TRBD2	TRBV20-1	TRBJ2-1
ASRRANTGELF	.	TRBV11-2	TRBJ2-2
ASSQDDGNTIY	.	TRBV3-1	TRBJ1-3
ASSQGERGNGELF	.	TRBV4-3	TRBJ2-2
ASIRTGELF	.	TRBV6-6	TRBJ2-2
ASSPRTRGNTIY	.	TRBV6-1	TRBJ1-3
ASSSPYSGANEQY	.	TRBV12-3/TRBV12-4	TRBJ2-7
SARGGQGAGSPLH	TRBD1	TRBV20-1	TRBJ1-6
ASSPPRGRGTDTQY	.	TRBV18	TRBJ2-3
SAILSGRENTGELF	TRBD2	TRBV20-1	TRBJ2-2
ASKGGQESSYNEQF	.	TRBV6-1	TRBJ2-1
ASSPLGGTLNTEAF	.	TRBV6-2/TRBV6-3	TRBJ1-1
ASSERYAYNEQF	.	TRBV7-3	TRBJ2-1
ASSLADPPRAYEQY	.	TRBV7-8	TRBJ2-7
ASSGRQGADGYT	TRBD1	TRBV5-1	TRBJ1-2
ASRLTPETQY	.	TRBV6-2/TRBV6-3	TRBJ2-5
ASSLVASRRSGDLF	.	TRBV5-5	TRBJ2-2
ASSKFSGSALGANVLT	TRBD2	TRBV28	TRBJ2-6
ASSLASEQF	.	TRBV5-6	TRBJ2-1
ASRGPSTNIQY	.	TRBV6-2/TRBV6-3	TRBJ2-4